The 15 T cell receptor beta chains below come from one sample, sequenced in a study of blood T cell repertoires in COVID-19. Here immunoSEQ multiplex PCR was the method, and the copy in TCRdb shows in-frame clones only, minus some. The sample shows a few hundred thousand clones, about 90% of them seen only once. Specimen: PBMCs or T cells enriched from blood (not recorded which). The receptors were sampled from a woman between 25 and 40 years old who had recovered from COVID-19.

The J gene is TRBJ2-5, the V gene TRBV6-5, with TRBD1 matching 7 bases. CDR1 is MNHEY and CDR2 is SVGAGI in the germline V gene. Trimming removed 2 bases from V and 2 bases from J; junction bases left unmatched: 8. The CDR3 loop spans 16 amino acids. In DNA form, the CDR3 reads TGTGCCAGCAGTTACGACAGGGAGATGGTTCAAGAGACCCAGTACTTC. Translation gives CASSYDREMVQETQYF.

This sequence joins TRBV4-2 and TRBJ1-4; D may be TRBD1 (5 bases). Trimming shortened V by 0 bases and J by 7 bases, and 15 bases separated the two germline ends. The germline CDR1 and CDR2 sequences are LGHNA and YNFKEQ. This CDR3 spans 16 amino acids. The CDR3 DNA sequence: TGTGCCAGCAGCCAAGATCAGTACAGGTCGGGTGAAAAACTGTTTTTT. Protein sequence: CASSQDQYRSGEKLFF.

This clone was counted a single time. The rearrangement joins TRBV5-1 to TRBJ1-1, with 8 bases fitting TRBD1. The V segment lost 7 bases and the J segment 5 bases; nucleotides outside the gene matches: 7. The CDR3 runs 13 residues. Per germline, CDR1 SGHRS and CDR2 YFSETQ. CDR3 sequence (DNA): TGCGCCAGCCGTTTTACAGGGGGAACTGAAGCTTTCTTT. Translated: CASRFTGGTEAFF.

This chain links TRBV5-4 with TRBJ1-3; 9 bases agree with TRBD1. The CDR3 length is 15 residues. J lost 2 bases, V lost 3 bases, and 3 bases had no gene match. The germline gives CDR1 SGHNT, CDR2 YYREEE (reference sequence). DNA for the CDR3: TGTGCCAGCAGCTGGGGACAGGGTGCTGGAAACACCATATATTTT. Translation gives CASSWGQGAGNTIYF. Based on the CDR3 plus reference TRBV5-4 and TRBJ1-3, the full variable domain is ETGVTQSPTHLIKTRGQQVTLRCSSQSGHNTVSWYQQALGQGPQFIFQYYREEENGRGNFPPRFSGLQFPNYSSELNVNALELDDSALYLCASSWGQGAGNTIYFGEGSWLTVV.

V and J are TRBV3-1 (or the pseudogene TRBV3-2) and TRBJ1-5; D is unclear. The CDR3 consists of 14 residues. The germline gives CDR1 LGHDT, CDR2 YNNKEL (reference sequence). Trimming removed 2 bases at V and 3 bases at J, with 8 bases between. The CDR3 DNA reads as TGTGCCAGCAGCCAAACACACACCAATCAGCCCCAGCATTTT. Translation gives CASSQTHTNQPQHF.

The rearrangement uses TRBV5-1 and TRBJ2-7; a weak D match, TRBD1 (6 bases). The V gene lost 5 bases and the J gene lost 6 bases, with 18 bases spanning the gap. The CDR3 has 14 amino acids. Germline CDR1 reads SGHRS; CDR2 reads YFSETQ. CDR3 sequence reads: CASRSISGTPEQYF. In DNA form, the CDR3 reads TGCGCCAGCAGATCGATATCCGGGACACCCGAGCAGTACTTC.

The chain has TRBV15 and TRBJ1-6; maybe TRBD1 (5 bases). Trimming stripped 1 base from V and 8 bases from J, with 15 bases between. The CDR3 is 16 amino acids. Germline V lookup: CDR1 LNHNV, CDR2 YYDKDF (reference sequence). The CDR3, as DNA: TGTGCCACCAGCAGAGGGCAGGGTCCTTTCTATTCACCCCTCCACTTT. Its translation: CATSRGQGPFYSPLHF.

The CDR3 coding sequence is TGTGCCAGCAGTTTACCCGGTACGAATGAGCAGTACTTC. This encodes CASSLPGTNEQYF. The chain employs TRBV28 and TRBJ2-7; D call uncertain. Trimming shortened V by 2 bases and J by 7 bases, and 12 bases separated the two germline ends. The V gene's germline CDR1 is MDHEN and CDR2 SYDVKM. The CDR3 runs to 13 residues.

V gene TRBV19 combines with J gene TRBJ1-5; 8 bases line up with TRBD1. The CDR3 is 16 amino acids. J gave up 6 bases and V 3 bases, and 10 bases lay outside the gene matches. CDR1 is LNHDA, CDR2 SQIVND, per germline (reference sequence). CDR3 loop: CASSIATGEGRQPQHF. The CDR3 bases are TGTGCCAGTAGTATCGCGACAGGGGAGGGTCGTCAGCCCCAGCATTTT.

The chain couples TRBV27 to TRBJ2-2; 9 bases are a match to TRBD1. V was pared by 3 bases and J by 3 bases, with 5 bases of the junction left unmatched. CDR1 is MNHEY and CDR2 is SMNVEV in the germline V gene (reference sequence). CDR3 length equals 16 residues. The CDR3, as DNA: TGTGCCAGCAGTTTTCGGACAGGGGTTTACACCGGGGAGCTGTTTTTT. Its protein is CASSFRTGVYTGELFF.

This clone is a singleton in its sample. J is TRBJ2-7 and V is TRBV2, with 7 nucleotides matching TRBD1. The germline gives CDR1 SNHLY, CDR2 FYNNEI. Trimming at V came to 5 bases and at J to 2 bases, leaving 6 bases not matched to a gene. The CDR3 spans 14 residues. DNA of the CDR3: TGTGCCAGCAGTAAGGGACAGATCGCCTACGAGCAGTACTTC. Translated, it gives CASSKGQIAYEQYF.

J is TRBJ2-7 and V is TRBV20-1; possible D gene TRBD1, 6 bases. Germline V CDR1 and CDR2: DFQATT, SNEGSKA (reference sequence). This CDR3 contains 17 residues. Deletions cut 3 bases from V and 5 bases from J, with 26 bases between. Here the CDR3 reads CSASGARGISSRHEQYF. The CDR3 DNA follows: TGCAGTGCTAGTGGCGCCAGGGGAATTTCTTCTCGGCACGAGCAGTACTTC.

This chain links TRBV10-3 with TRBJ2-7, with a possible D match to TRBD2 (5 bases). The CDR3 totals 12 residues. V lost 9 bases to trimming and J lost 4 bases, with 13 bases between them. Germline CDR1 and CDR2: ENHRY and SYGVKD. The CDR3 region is CAMGSTGYEQYF. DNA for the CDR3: TGTGCCATGGGGAGTACCGGTTACGAGCAGTACTTC.

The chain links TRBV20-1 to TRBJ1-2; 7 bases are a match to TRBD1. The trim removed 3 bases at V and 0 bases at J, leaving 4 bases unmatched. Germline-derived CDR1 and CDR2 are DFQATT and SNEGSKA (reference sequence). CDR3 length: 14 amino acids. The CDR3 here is CSASRDRTNYGYTF. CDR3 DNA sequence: TGCAGTGCTAGTCGGGACAGAACTAACTATGGCTACACCTTC.

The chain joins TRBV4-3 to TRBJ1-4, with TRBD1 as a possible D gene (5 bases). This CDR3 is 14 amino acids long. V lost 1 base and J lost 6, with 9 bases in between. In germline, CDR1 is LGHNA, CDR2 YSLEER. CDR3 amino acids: CASSQGQWDEKLFF. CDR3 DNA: TGCGCCAGCAGCCAAGGACAGTGGGATGAAAAACTGTTTTTT.